The sequence of this T cell receptor beta chain was determined in a study of identical twins. MiXCR, run by TCRdb on the 5' RACE reads, gives a single entry per CDR3 protein. The table records hundreds of thousands of distinct CDR3 sequences, approximately 13% of them present only once. This CDR3 is 19 amino acids long. V dropped 4 bases and J dropped 0; count of bases not matched to a gene: 14. From germline, CDR1 is SGDLS and CDR2 YYNGEE. This same sample was also part of a study on yellow fever vaccine responses in identical twins.

The V and J genes are TRBV9 and TRBJ2-1; 9 bases fit TRBD2. This TCR came from a woman aged 18-35 years in good health. Sequencing used PBMCs. CDR3 nucleotide sequence: TGTGCCAGCAGCATCGGGACTAGCAGGAGGTGGGGCTCCTACAATGAGCAGTTCTTC. As protein: CASSIGTSRRWGSYNEQFF.